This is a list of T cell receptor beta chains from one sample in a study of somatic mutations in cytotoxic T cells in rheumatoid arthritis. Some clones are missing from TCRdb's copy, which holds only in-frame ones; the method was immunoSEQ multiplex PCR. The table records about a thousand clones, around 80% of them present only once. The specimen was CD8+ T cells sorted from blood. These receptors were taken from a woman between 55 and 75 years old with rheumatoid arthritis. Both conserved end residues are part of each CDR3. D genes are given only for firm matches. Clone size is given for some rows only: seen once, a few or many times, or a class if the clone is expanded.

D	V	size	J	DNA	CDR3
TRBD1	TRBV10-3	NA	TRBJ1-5	TGTGCCATCAGTGAGGAGACAGGGGCAGGGCCCCAGCATTTT	CAISEETGAGPQHF
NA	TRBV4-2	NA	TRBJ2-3	TGTGCCAGCAGCGACGGAGCGGGCGATACGCAGTATTTT	CASSDGAGDTQYF
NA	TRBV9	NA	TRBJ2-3	TGTGCCAGCAGCGTCGAGGGCCCCCCCGACACAGATACGCAGTATTTT	CASSVEGPPDTDTQYF
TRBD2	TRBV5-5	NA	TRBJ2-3	TGTGCCAGCAGCTTGGCCCCAGGGGCGGGGGGATTCACAGATACGCAGTATTTT	CASSLAPGAGGFTDTQYF
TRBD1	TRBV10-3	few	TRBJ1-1	TGTGCCATCAGTGAGTCGCGACAGGGCGGCACTGAAGCTTTCTTT	CAISESRQGGTEAFF
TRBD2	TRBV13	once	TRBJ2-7	TGTGCCAGCAGCTTAGGCGTGGGGGGGAGCTCCTACGAGCAGTACTTC	CASSLGVGGSSYEQYF
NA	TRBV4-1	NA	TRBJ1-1	TGCGCCAGCAGCCCTGCGACGGGTTGGAACACTGAAGCTTTCTTT	CASSPATGWNTEAFF
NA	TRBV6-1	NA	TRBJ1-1	TGTGCCAGCACCCAAGGAGGGACCCATGGTGAAGCTTTCTTT	CASTQGGTHGEAFF
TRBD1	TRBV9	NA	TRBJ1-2	TGTGCCAGCAGCGTAGCGGCCAGGGGGATCTATGGCTACACCTTC	CASSVAARGIYGYTF
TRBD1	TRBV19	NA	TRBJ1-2	TGTGCCAGTAGTCTGACAGGGACCTACACCTTC	CASSLTGTYTF
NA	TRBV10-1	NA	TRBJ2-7	TGCGCCAGCCCAGACTCCTACGAGCAGTACTTC	CASPDSYEQYF
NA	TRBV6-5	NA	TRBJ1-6	TGTGCCAGCAGCCTACTCCGGGAGTATTCACCCCTCCACTTT	CASSLLREYSPLHF
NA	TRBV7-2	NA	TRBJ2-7	TGTGCCAGCAGCTTACAGGGTTATAACGAGCAGTACTTC	CASSLQGYNEQYF
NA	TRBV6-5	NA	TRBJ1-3	TGTGCCAGCAGCACATCCAGGGCATCTGGAAACACCATATATTTT	CASSTSRASGNTIYF
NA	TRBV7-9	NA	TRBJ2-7	TGTGCCAGCAGCTTCCCCCGGGACACCTACGAGCAGTACTTC	CASSFPRDTYEQYF
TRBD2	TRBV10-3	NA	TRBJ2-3	TGTGCCATCAGAGGGACTAGCGGGGCCCTTGGGGATACGCAGTATTTT	CAIRGTSGALGDTQYF
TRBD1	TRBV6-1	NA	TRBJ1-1	TGTGCCAGCAGAGACAGGGAGACCACTGAAGCTTTCTTT	CASRDRETTEAFF
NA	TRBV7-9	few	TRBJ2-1	TGTGCCAGCAGCTTAGTGGGGGCCTTCGATGAGCAGTTCTTC	CASSLVGAFDEQFF
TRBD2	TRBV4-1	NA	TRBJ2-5	TGCGCCAGCAGCCAGATAGCGGGCCAAGAGACCCAGTACTTC	CASSQIAGQETQYF
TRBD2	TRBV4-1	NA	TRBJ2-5	TGCGCCAGCAGCCAAGCCGGGACTAGCGGTGAAGAGACCCAGTACTTC	CASSQAGTSGEETQYF
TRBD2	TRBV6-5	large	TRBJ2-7	TGTGCCAGCAGTACCTTTCCGGGGGGGAGGAACGAGCAGTACTTC	CASSTFPGGRNEQYF
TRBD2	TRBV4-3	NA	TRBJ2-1	TGCGCCAGCAGCCAAGATCGGCGCGGGGGGAATTATGAGCAGTTCTTC	CASSQDRRGGNYEQFF
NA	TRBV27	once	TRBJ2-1	TGTGCCAGCACGCCTCTGATGACTACCTACAATGAGCAGTTCTTC	CASTPLMTTYNEQFF
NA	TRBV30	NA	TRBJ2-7	TGTGCCTGGAGTCCCCCCCCCGACAGTGCGTACGAGCAGTACTTC	CAWSPPPDSAYEQYF
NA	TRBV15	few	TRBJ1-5	TGTGCCACCAGCAGCCGCCTCGAGAATCAGCCCCAGCATTTT	CATSSRLENQPQHF
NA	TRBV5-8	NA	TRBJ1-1	TGTGCCAGCAGCCGAGCTTTCTTT	CASSRAFF
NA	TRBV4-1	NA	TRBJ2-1	TGCGCCAGCAGCCAACAGGGGGAGGCCTACAATGAGCAGTTCTTC	CASSQQGEAYNEQFF
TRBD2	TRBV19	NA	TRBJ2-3	TGTGCCAGTAGTGCGGGACTAGCGGGGGGGCTTGGAGATACGCAGTATTTT	CASSAGLAGGLGDTQYF
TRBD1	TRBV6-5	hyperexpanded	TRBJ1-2	TGTGCCAGCAGTTCGACAGGGGGTTCGGGCTACACCTTC	CASSSTGGSGYTF
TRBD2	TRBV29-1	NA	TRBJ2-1	TGCAGCGTTGAAGATCTGGGCGATCTTCGGACTAGCGGGGGGACCCCGAGCTCCTACAATGAGCAGTTCTTC	CSVEDLGDLRTSGGTPSSYNEQFF
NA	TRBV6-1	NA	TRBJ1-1	TGTGCCAGCAGTGAAACAGAATACACTGAAGCTTTCTTT	CASSETEYTEAFF
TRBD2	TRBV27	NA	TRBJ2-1	TGTGCCAGCAGTTATAGCGGGGGGGACCACAATGAGCAGTTCTTC	CASSYSGGDHNEQFF
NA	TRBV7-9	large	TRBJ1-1	TGTGCCAGCAGCGGCAGAAGCGGAGCTTTCTTT	CASSGRSGAFF
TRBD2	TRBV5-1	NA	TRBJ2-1	TGCGCCAGCAGCTTGGCCCCGGCTAGCGGGGGGACTGAGCAGTTCTTC	CASSLAPASGGTEQFF
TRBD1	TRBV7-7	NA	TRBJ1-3	TGTGCCAGCAGCCCCGGACAGGGGAGGGGAAACACCATATATTTT	CASSPGQGRGNTIYF
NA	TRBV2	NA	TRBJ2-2	TGTGCCAGCAGTGAAGTGGGCGGGATTACGAACACCGGGGAGCTGTTTTTT	CASSEVGGITNTGELFF
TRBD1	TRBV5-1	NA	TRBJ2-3	TGCGCCAGCAGTCGGGACAGGGATGCAGATACGCAGTATTTT	CASSRDRDADTQYF
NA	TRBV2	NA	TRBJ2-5	TGTGCCAGCAGGACACGAAACCAAGAGACCCAGTACTTC	CASRTRNQETQYF